The T cell receptor (beta chain) under discussion was sequenced for a study of cytomegalovirus exposure and HLA in healthy donors. Overall study context: Early release data held around 82 million unique TCRs from HLA-typed donors.

Study-level findings and limits: CMV antigen specificity was confirmed in vitro for three CMV-associated chains. An analysis done earlier found most TCR beta V segments productive about 90% or about 30% of the time.

Germline trimming cut 3 bases from V and 6 bases from J; bases unmatched to any gene: 12. The CDR3 is made up of 16 amino acids. Germline V CDR1 and CDR2: LNHNV, YYDKDF (reference sequence). PCR employed 60 Vbeta and 13 Jbeta primers. Measured with immunoSEQ multiplex PCR; TCRdb has only the in-frame clones, and not every one. The table includes 60,000 to 75,000 clones, less than 80% detected once. In regard to this clone: The antigen remains undetermined.

The genes are TRBV15 and TRBJ2-7; 9 nucleotides line up with TRBD1. Sequencing used PBMCs. The receptor comes from a woman aged 50 to 60 in good health and CMV-seronegative. The CDR3 is CATSSQGKGQGSEQYF. CDR3 nucleotide sequence: TGTGCCACCAGCAGCCAGGGGAAGGGACAGGGAAGCGAGCAGTACTTC. The full variable domain, rest sourced from reference TRBV15 and TRBJ2-7, is DAMVIQNPRYQVTQFGKPVTLSCSQTLNHNVMYWYQQKSSQAPKLLFHYYDKDFNNEADTPDNFQSRRPNTSFCFLDIRSPGLGDTAMYLCATSSQGKGQGSEQYFGPGTRLTVT.